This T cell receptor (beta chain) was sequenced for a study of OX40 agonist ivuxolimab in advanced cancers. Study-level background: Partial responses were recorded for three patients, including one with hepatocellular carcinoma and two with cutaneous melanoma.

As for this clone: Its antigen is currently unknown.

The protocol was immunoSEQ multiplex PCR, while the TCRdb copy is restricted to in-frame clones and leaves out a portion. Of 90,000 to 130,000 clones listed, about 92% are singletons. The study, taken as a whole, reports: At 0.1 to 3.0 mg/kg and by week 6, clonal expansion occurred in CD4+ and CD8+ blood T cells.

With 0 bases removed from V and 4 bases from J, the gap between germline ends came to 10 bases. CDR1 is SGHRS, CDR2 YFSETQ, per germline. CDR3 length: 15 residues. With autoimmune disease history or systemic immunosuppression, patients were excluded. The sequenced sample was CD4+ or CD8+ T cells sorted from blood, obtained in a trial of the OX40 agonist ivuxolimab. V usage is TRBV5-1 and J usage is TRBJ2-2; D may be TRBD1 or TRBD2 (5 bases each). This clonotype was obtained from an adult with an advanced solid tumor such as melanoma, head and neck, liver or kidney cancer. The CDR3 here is CASSLVGDGTGELFF. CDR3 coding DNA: TGCGCCAGCAGCTTGGTGGGGGATGGCACCGGGGAGCTGTTTTTT. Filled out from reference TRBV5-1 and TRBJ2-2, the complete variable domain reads KAGVTQTPRYLIKTRGQQVTLSCSPISGHRSVSWYQQTPGQGLQFLFEYFSETQRNKGNFPGRFSGRQFSNSRSEMNVSTLELGDSALYLCASSLVGDGTGELFFGEGSRLTVL.